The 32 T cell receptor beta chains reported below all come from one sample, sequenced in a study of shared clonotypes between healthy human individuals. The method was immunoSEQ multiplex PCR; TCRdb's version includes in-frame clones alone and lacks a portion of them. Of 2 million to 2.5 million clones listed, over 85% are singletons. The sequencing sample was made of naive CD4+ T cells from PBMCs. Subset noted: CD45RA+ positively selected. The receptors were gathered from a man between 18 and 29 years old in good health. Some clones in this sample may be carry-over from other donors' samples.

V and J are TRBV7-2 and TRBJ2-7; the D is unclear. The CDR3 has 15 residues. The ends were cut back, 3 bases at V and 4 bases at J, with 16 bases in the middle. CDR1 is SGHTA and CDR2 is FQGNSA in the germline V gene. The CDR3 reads CASSFYSHQLYEQYF. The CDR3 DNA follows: TGTGCCAGCAGCTTCTACTCCCATCAATTGTACGAGCAGTACTTC.

The CDR3 reads CAWRWGDYGYTF. In nucleotides, the CDR3 is TGTGCCTGGAGGTGGGGCGACTATGGCTACACCTTC. V usage is TRBV30 and J usage is TRBJ1-2; tentative D call: TRBD1 (5 bases). Germline CDR1 reads GTSNPN; CDR2 reads SVGIG (reference sequence). Trimming took 3 bases from V and 3 from J, leaving 8 bases between them. The CDR3 is 12 residues long.

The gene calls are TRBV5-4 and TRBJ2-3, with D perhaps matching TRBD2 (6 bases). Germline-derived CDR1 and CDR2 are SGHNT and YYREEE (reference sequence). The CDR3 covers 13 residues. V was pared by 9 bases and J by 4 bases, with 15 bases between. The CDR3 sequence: CATRTPGADTQYF. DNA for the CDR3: TGTGCCACCCGAACGCCGGGGGCAGATACGCAGTATTTT.

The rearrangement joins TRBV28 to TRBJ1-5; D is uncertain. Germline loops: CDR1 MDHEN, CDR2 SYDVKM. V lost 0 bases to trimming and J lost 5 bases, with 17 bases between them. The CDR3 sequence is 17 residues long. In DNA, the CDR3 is TGTGCCAGCAGTTTATGGGTTTCGGGAAAGGGTGATCAGCCCCAGCATTTT. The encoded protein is CASSLWVSGKGDQPQHF.

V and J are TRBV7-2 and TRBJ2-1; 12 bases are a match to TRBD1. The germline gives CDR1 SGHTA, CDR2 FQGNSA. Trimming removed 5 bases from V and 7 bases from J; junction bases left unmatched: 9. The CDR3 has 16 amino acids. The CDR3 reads CASSIGPGQGANEQFF. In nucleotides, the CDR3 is TGTGCCAGCAGCATCGGACCGGGACAGGGGGCAAATGAGCAGTTCTTC. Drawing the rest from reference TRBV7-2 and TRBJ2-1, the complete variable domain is GAGVSQSPSNKVTEKGKDVELRCDPISGHTALYWYRQSLGQGLEFLIYFQGNSAPDKSGLPSDRFSAERTGGSVSTLTIQRTQQEDSAVYLCASSIGPGQGANEQFFGPGTRLTVL.

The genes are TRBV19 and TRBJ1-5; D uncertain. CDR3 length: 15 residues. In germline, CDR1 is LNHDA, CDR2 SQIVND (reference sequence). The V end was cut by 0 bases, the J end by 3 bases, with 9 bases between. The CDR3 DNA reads TGTGCCAGTAGTATAGAGAGACGCTCCAATCAGCCCCAGCATTTT. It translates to CASSIERRSNQPQHF.

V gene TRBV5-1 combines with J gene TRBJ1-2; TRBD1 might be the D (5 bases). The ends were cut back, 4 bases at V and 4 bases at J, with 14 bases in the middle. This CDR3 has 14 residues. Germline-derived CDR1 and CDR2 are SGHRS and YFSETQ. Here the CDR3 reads CASSQGTVPYGYTF. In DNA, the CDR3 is TGCGCCAGCAGCCAAGGGACGGTCCCCTATGGCTACACCTTC. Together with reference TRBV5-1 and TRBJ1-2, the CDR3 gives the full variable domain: KAGVTQTPRYLIKTRGQQVTLSCSPISGHRSVSWYQQTPGQGLQFLFEYFSETQRNKGNFPGRFSGRQFSNSRSEMNVSTLELGDSALYLCASSQGTVPYGYTFGSGTRLTVV.

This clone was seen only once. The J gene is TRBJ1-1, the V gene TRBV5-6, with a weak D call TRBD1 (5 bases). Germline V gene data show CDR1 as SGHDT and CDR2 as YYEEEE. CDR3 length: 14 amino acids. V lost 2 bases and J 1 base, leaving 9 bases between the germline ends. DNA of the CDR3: TGTGCCAGCAGCTTCCGCGGGGGGAACACTGAAGCTTTCTTT. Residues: CASSFRGGNTEAFF.

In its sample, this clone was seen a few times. Here the CDR3 DNA reads TGTGCCAGCAGTACACCCGGGAGCGCTAAGGGCTACACCTTC. Translating gives CASSTPGSAKGYTF. The chain has TRBV25-1 and TRBJ1-2; D unresolved. V was shortened by 5 bases and J by 8 bases, with 18 bases between the two germline ends. The germline V gene has CDR1 MGHDK and CDR2 SYGVNS. The CDR3 runs 14 residues.

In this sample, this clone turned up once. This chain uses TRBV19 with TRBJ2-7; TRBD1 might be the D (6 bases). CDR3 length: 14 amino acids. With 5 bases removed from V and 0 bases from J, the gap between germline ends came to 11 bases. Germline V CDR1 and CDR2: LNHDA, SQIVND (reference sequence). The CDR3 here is CASSATGYSYEQYF. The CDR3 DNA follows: TGTGCCAGTAGTGCCACAGGGTACTCCTACGAGCAGTACTTC.

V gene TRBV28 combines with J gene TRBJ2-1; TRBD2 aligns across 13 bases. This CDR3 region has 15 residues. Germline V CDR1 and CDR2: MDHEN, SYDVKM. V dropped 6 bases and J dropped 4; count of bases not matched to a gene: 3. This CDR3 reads CASSVLAGGYNEQFF. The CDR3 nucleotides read TGTGCCAGCAGCGTACTAGCGGGAGGGTACAATGAGCAGTTCTTC.

DNA of the CDR3: TGCGCCAGCAGCGCAACGACCGGGACTAGCGCCTCCTACAATGAGCAGTTCTTC. Its translation is CASSATTGTSASYNEQFF. The V and J genes are TRBV5-1 and TRBJ2-1; 10 nucleotides align to TRBD2. CDR1 and CDR2 (germline): SGHRS, YFSETQ. The CDR3 covers 18 residues. Trimming took 4 bases from V and 0 from J; bases not matched to a gene: 10.

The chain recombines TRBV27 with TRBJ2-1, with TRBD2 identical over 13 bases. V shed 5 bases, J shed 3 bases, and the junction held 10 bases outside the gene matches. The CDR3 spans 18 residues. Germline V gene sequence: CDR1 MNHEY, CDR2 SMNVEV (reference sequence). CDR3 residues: CASSRAGTSGTIYNEQFF. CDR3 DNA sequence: TGTGCCAGCAGTCGGGCCGGGACTAGCGGGACCATCTACAATGAGCAGTTCTTC.

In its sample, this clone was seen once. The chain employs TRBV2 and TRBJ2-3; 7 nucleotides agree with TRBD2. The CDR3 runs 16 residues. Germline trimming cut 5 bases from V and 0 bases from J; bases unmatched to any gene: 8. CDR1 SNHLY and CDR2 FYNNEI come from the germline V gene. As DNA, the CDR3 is TGTGCCAGCAGTCCCGGGCTAGCGGAAAGCACAGATACGCAGTATTTT. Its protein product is CASSPGLAESTDTQYF.

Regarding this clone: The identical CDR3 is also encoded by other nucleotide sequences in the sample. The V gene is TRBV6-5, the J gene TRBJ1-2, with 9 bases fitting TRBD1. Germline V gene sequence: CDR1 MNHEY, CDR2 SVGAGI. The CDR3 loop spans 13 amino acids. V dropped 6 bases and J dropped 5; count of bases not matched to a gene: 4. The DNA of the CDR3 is TGTGCCAGCAGCCGGACAGGGGCGTATGGCTACACCTTC. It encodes CASSRTGAYGYTF.

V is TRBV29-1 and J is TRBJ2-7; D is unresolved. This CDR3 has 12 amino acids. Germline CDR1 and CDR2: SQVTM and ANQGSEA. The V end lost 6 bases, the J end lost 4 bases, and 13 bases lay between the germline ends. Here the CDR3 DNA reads TGCAGCGTCACCAATCCCCCTTACGAGCAGTACTTC. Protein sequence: CSVTNPPYEQYF.

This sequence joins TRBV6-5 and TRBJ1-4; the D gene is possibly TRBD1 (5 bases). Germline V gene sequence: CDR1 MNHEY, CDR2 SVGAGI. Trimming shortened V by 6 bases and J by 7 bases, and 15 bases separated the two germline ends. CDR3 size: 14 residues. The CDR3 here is CASRRGGGSEKLFF. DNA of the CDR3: TGTGCCAGCAGACGCGGGGGGGGAAGTGAAAAACTGTTTTTT.

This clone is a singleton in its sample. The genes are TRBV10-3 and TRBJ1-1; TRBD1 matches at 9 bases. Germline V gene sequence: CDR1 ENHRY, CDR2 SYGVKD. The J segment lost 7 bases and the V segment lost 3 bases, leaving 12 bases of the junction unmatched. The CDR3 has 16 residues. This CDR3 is CAISDSMSGTGSEAFF. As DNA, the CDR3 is TGTGCCATCAGTGATAGTATGAGTGGGACAGGGAGTGAAGCTTTCTTT.

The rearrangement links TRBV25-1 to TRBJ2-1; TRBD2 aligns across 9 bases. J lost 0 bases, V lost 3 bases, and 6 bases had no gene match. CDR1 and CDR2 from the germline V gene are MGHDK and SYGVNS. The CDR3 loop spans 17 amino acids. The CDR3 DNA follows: TGTGCCAGCAGTGACTCTAAACTAGCGGGCTCCTACAATGAGCAGTTCTTC. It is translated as CASSDSKLAGSYNEQFF.

CDR3 nucleotide sequence: TGTGCCAGCTCGCGCCGGGGGGGCGTGTTAGATACGCAGTATTTT. It codes for CASSRRGGVLDTQYF. The J gene is TRBJ2-3, the V gene TRBV18; 8 nucleotides agree with TRBD2. The CDR3 extends over 15 amino acids. Germline V gene sequence: CDR1 KGHSH, CDR2 LQKENI. V lost 6 bases, J lost 5 bases, and 10 bases stayed unmatched.

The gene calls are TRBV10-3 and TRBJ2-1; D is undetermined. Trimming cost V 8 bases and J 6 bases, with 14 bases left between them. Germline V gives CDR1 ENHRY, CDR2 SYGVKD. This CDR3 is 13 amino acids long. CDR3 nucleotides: TGTGCCATCTCTTACTCGGAGAGCAATGAGCAGTTCTTC. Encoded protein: CAISYSESNEQFF.

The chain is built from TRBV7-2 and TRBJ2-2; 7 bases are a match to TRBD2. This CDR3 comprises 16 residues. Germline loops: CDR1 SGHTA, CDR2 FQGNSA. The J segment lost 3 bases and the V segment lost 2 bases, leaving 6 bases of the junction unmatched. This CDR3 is CASSLWGGSDTGELFF. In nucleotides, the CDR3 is TGTGCCAGCAGCTTATGGGGCGGGAGCGACACCGGGGAGCTGTTTTTT.

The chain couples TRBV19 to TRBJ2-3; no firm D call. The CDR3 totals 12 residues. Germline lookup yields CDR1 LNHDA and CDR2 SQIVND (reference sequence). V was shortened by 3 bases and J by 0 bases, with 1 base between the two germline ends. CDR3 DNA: TGTGCCAGTAGTATGAGCACAGATACGCAGTATTTT. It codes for CASSMSTDTQYF.

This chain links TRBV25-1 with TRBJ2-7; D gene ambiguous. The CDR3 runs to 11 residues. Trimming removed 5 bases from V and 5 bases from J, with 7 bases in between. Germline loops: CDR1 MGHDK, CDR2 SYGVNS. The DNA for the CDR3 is TGTGCCAGCAGTACACGGCACGAGCAGTACTTC. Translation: CASSTRHEQYF.

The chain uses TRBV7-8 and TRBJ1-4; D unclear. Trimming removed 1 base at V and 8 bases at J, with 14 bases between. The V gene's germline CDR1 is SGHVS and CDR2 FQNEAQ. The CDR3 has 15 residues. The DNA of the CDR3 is TGTGCCAGCAGCTTAGAACGGGTACGCCGGGAAAAACTGTTTTTT. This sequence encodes CASSLERVRREKLFF.

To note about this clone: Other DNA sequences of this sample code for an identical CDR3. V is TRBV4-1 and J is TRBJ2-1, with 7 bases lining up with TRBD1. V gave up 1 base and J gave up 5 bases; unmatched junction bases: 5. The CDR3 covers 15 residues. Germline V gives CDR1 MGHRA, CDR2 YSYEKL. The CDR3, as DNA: TGCGCCAGCAGCCAAGGACAGGGAAAGAACAATGAGCAGTTCTTC. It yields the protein CASSQGQGKNNEQFF.

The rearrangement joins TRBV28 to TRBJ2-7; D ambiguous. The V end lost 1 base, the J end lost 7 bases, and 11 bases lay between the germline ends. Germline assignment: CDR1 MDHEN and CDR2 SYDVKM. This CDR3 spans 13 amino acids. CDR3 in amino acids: CASSLSTVTEQYF. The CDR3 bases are TGTGCCAGCAGTTTATCTACAGTTACAGAGCAGTACTTC.

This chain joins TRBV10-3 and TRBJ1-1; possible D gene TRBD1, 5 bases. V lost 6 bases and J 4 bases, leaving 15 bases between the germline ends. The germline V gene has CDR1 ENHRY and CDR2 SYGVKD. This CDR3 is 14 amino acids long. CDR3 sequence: CAIRSATGFTEAFF. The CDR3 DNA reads TGTGCCATCAGGTCCGCCACAGGATTCACTGAAGCTTTCTTT.

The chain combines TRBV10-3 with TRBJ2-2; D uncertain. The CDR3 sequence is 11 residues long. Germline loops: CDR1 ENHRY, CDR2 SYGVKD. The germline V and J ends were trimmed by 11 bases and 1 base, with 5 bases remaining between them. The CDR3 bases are TGTGCCGTAGGGAACACCGGGGAGCTGTTTTTT. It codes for CAVGNTGELFF.

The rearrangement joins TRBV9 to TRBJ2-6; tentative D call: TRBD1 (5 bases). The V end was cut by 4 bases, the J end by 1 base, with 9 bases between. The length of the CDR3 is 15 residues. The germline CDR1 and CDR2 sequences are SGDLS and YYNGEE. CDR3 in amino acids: CASSTRTSGANVLTF. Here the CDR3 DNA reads TGTGCCAGCAGCACCCGGACATCTGGGGCCAACGTCCTGACTTTC. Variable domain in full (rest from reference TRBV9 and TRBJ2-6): DSGVTQTPKHLITATGQRVTLRCSPRSGDLSVYWYQQSLDQGLQFLIQYYNGEERAKGNILERFSAQQFPDLHSELNLSSLELGDSALYFCASSTRTSGANVLTFGAGSRLTVL.

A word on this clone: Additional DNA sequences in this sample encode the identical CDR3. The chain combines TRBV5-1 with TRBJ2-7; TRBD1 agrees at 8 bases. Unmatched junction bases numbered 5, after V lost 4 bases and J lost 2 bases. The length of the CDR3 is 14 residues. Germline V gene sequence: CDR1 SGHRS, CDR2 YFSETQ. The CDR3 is CASSAGQGPYEQYF. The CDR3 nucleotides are TGCGCCAGCAGCGCAGGACAGGGCCCCTACGAGCAGTACTTC.

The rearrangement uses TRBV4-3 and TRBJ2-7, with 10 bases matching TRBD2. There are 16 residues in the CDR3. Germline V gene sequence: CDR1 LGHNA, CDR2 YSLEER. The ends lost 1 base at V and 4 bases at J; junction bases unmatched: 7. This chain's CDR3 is CASSQAVQREGYEQYF. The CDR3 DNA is TGCGCCAGCAGCCAAGCGGTCCAGCGGGAGGGTTACGAGCAGTACTTC.